This T cell receptor (beta chain) stems from a study of cytomegalovirus exposure and HLA in healthy donors. Broader study findings: Indistinguishable V segments such as TRBV6-2 and TRBV6-3 were excluded.

This clone was seen just once. The antigen remains undetermined. The primer mix had 60 Vbeta and 13 Jbeta primers. Profiling relied on immunoSEQ multiplex PCR, and the TCRdb table lists in-frame clones only, not all of them. The profile shows fewer than 90,000 clones, roughly 77% of them singletons. Germline V gives CDR1 MNHEY, CDR2 SVGAGI. The CDR3 runs 13 residues. The V end lost 5 bases, the J end lost 2 bases, and 10 bases lay between the germline ends. The TCR sequence derives from a woman aged 35 to 49 in good health and CMV-seropositive. The sample comprised PBMCs. The chain joins TRBV6-5 to TRBJ2-7, with a tentative D call TRBD2 (7 bases). The DNA of the CDR3 is TGTGCCAGCAGTCCCGGGGGGCCCTACGAGCAGTACTTC. This translates into CASSPGGPYEQYF.